This note documents a single TCR beta chain sequence. Its antigen is still unknown. These data belong to a study of cytomegalovirus exposure and HLA in healthy donors. Background on the study: Genotyping of 430 or so donors showed that over 80% belonged to the Caucasian-associated ancestry cluster. The study, taken as a whole, reports: Researchers reportedly found TCR beta sequences accurately predicted most subjects' HLA-A and HLA-B alleles. Productive status was seen about 90% or about 30% of the time for most TCR beta V segments in an earlier analysis. Later analysis showed TCR association rates varying by HLA locus, highest for DRB1 and lowest for HLA-C.

The V end was cut by 5 bases, the J end by 0 bases, with 20 bases between. The germline CDR1 and CDR2 sequences are SGHTA and FQGNSA. The CDR3 is 19 amino acids. A multiplex PCR was run with 60 Vbeta primers and 13 Jbeta primers. The repertoire was sequenced with immunoSEQ multiplex PCR; TCRdb's copy has only in-frame clones and lacks some. The table has more than 150,000 clones, roughly four fifths seen once. The sequencing input was PBMCs. The V call is TRBV7-2, the J call TRBJ2-6; tentative D call: TRBD2 (6 bases). This TCR was sampled from a man aged 45-65 years in good health and CMV-seronegative. This CDR3 is CASSPQGSGVSSGANVLTF. The DNA for the CDR3 is TGTGCCAGCAGCCCACAAGGTAGCGGAGTAAGCTCTGGGGCCAACGTCCTGACTTTC.